Presented here are 26 T cell receptor beta chains from one specimen sequenced in a study of a mutant IDH1 vaccine in newly diagnosed glioma. Their cognate antigens are unknown. This sample's time point: week 35, safety follow-up. Every single dose of the vaccine, 300 ug of mutant IDH1 20-mer peptide, came with topical imiquimod. Sequencing used immunoSEQ multiplex PCR; TCRdb keeps in-frame clones, though not all of them. The sample shows 50,000 to 70,000 clones, roughly 71% of them seen only once. This specimen was PBMCs, taken from a glioma patient whose treatment included an IDH1 peptide vaccine. The receptor source for this set is a man aged 45 to 65 with glioma.

The chain uses TRBV30 and TRBJ1-1; 8 nucleotides line up with TRBD1. The CDR3 runs 15 residues. V shed 2 bases, J shed 0 bases, and the junction held 5 bases outside the gene matches. CDR1 is GTSNPN, CDR2 SVGIG, per germline (reference sequence). The CDR3 sequence: CAWSLRTGMNTEAFF. The CDR3 DNA is TGTGCCTGGAGTCTTCGGACAGGGATGAACACTGAAGCTTTCTTT.

The rearrangement joins TRBV6-5 to TRBJ2-1, with D hard to call. Trimming removed 2 bases from V and 5 bases from J, with 7 bases in between. The germline gives CDR1 MNHEY, CDR2 SVGAGI. The CDR3 covers 13 residues. The CDR3 here is CASSYGQHNEQFF. CDR3 nucleotides: TGTGCCAGCAGTTACGGCCAGCACAATGAGCAGTTCTTC.

The rearrangement uses TRBV30 and TRBJ2-7; 9 nucleotides match TRBD1. Germline V gene sequence: CDR1 GTSNPN, CDR2 SVGIG (reference sequence). The CDR3 runs 14 residues. V shed 0 bases, J shed 3 bases, and the junction held 3 bases outside the gene matches. CDR3 sequence: CAWSVGTGYYEQYF. As DNA, the CDR3 is TGTGCCTGGAGTGTAGGGACAGGGTACTACGAGCAGTACTTC.

The V and J genes are TRBV5-4 and TRBJ1-5, with D unclear. Germline CDR1 SGHNT, CDR2 YYREEE (reference sequence). V was shortened by 7 bases and J by 0 bases, with 14 bases between the two germline ends. The CDR3 totals 15 residues. CDR3 residues: CASRAGLDSNQPQHF. As DNA, the CDR3 is TGTGCCAGCCGGGCGGGCCTCGATAGCAATCAGCCCCAGCATTTT.

This chain links TRBV19 with TRBJ2-2; D remains ambiguous. CDR1 LNHDA and CDR2 SQIVND come from the germline V gene (reference sequence). This CDR3 is 14 amino acids long. V was shortened by 3 bases and J by 1 base, with 6 bases between the two germline ends. CDR3 DNA: TGTGCCAGTAGTATGGCAGGGAACACCGGGGAGCTGTTTTTT. It is translated as CASSMAGNTGELFF.

The table lists this clone with a count of one. The V and J genes are TRBV29-1 and TRBJ2-2, with a weak D call TRBD1 (7 bases). V lost 1 base to trimming and J lost 3 bases, with 12 bases between them. CDR3 length: 15 amino acids. Looked up from germline, CDR1 is SQVTM and CDR2 is ANQGSEA. CDR3 loop: CSVEAGRGDTGELFF. DNA for the CDR3: TGCAGCGTTGAAGCGGGCAGGGGGGACACCGGGGAGCTGTTTTTT.

The chain joins TRBV9 to TRBJ1-3; the D gene is possibly TRBD1 (5 bases). Germline V gene data show CDR1 as SGDLS and CDR2 as YYNGEE. The germline V and J ends were trimmed by 4 bases and 5 bases, with 16 bases remaining between them. This CDR3 region has 15 residues. In DNA, the CDR3 is TGTGCCAGCAGCAAAGACAGCGAACCTCGAAACACCATATATTTT. As protein: CASSKDSEPRNTIYF.

CDR3 amino acids: CASRGNTEAFF. The CDR3 coding sequence is TGTGCCAGCAGAGGAAACACTGAAGCTTTCTTT. V and J are TRBV6-5 and TRBJ1-1, with D unclear. This CDR3 spans 11 amino acids. Germline CDR1 and CDR2: MNHEY and SVGAGI. V was cut by 6 bases and J by 2 bases, with 4 bases left in between.

The CDR3 region is CASEGGSGNTIYF. The CDR3 region has the DNA TGTGCCTCCGAGGGGGGGTCTGGAAACACCATATATTTT. The rearrangement uses TRBV6-1 and TRBJ1-3, with D possibly being TRBD1 (6 bases). Trimming shortened V by 11 bases and J by 1 base, and 12 bases separated the two germline ends. The CDR3 runs to 13 residues. Germline V gene sequence: CDR1 MNHNS, CDR2 SASEGT.

The chain recombines TRBV6-1 with TRBJ2-3; 7 positions agree with TRBD1. The CDR3 has 15 residues. Germline V gene sequence: CDR1 MNHNS, CDR2 SASEGT. The V segment lost 6 bases and the J segment 0 bases; nucleotides outside the gene matches: 6. This CDR3 is CASRKGQSSTDTQYF. The CDR3 DNA reads TGTGCCAGCAGAAAGGGACAGTCTAGCACAGATACGCAGTATTTT.

For this clone: The germline gene is not matched at one end of the junction; a read error may be the cause. The chain links TRBV18 to TRBJ1-4, with a tentative D call TRBD1 (5 bases). The CDR3 covers 17 residues. Germline lookup yields CDR1 KGHSH and CDR2 LQKENI. DNA for the CDR3: TGTGCCAGCTCCCCACCCGGGGGGTATGCAACTAATGAAAAACTGTTTTTT. It codes for CASSPPGGYATNEKLFF.

This clone has a single count. This rearrangement joins TRBV29-1 to TRBJ1-4, with D possibly TRBD1 on 5 matching bases. The CDR3 is 13 residues long. V lost 3 bases to trimming and J lost 7 bases, with 12 bases between them. Germline-derived CDR1 and CDR2 are SQVTM and ANQGSEA. The CDR3 sequence is CSVDGGVSEKLFF. Here the CDR3 DNA reads TGCAGCGTTGATGGGGGAGTAAGTGAAAAACTGTTTTTT.

This clone was counted only a few times. The chain is built from TRBV10-3 and TRBJ1-2, with D hard to call. In germline, CDR1 is ENHRY, CDR2 SYGVKD. This CDR3 comprises 14 residues. V gave up 4 bases and J gave up 3 bases, with 12 bases separating them. The CDR3 bases are TGTGCCATCAGTGGGACGCCAAGGGACTATGGCTACACCTTC. This sequence encodes CAISGTPRDYGYTF.

The V and J genes are TRBV19 and TRBJ2-1; the D gene could be TRBD1 or TRBD2 (5 bases each). The CDR3 is 11 residues long. Germline loops: CDR1 LNHDA, CDR2 SQIVND (reference sequence). V lost 7 bases to trimming and J lost 15 bases, with 16 bases between them. The CDR3 region is CASTMGTFRFF. DNA for the CDR3: TGTGCCAGTACCATGGGGACCTTTCGGTTCTTC.

V is TRBV6-1 and J is TRBJ1-5; D gene uncertain. Trimming stripped 3 bases from V and 3 bases from J, with 12 bases between. The germline CDR1 and CDR2 sequences are MNHNS and SASEGT. The CDR3 totals 15 residues. The CDR3 coding sequence is TGTGCCAGCAGTGAGGGCGTGGGAGACAATCAGCCCCAGCATTTT. The encoded protein is CASSEGVGDNQPQHF.

In regard to this clone: Other DNA sequences in the sample encode the same CDR3. The chain employs TRBV7-9 and TRBJ1-6; the D is unclear. Germline CDR1 reads SEHNR; CDR2 reads FQNEAQ (reference sequence). The V gene lost 1 base and the J gene lost 4 bases, with 5 bases spanning the gap. This CDR3 has 14 residues. For the CDR3, the DNA is TGTGCCAGCAGCTTAGAGCAGTATAATTCACCCCTCCACTTT. Residues: CASSLEQYNSPLHF.

The rearrangement uses TRBV5-5 and TRBJ2-1; D possibly corresponds to TRBD1 (6 bases). Germline CDR1 and CDR2: SGHKS and YYEKEE (reference sequence). The ends were cut back, 4 bases at V and 8 bases at J, with 10 bases in the middle. The CDR3 totals 12 residues. The CDR3 is CASSGQYDEQFF. CDR3 sequence (DNA): TGTGCCAGCAGCGGACAGTACGATGAGCAGTTCTTC. Complete variable domain (other parts from reference TRBV5-5 and TRBJ2-1): DAGVTQSPTHLIKTRGQQVTLRCSPISGHKSVSWYQQVLGQGPQFIFQYYEKEERGRGNFPDRFSARQFPNYSSELNVNALLLGDSALYLCASSGQYDEQFFGPGTRLTVL.

The chain recombines TRBV5-6 with TRBJ2-3; D perhaps matches TRBD1 (5 bases). Germline V lookup: CDR1 SGHDT, CDR2 YYEEEE. The CDR3 is made up of 15 amino acids. V dropped 4 bases and J dropped 4 bases, with 16 bases sitting between them. CDR3 DNA sequence: TGTGCCAGCAGCCGGCAGACAGTAACCTCAGATACGCAGTATTTT. It yields the protein CASSRQTVTSDTQYF.

V and J are TRBV5-4 and TRBJ1-1; D not resolved. Germline V gives CDR1 SGHNT, CDR2 YYREEE (reference sequence). The CDR3 sequence is 13 residues long. V lost 4 bases, J lost 1 base, and 8 bases lay in between. CDR3 DNA: TGTGCCAGCAGCCAACAAGAGAACACTGAAGCTTTCTTT. Translation: CASSQQENTEAFF.

V is TRBV10-3 and J is TRBJ1-5; D is possibly TRBD1 (5 bases). The CDR3 has 14 residues. The germline CDR1 and CDR2 sequences are ENHRY and SYGVKD. Trimming took 4 bases from V and 0 from J, leaving 7 bases between them. The CDR3 sequence: CAISGQYSNQPQHF. CDR3 DNA sequence: TGTGCCATCAGTGGACAGTATAGCAATCAGCCCCAGCATTTT.

J is TRBJ2-5 and V is TRBV7-6, with 7 nucleotides matching TRBD1. The CDR3 is 18 amino acids. Losses at the gene ends were 1 base for V and 5 bases for J; bases not matched to a gene: 16. Germline-derived CDR1 and CDR2 are SGHVS and FNYEAQ. CDR3 sequence reads: CASSLGGPKGTRGETQYF. CDR3 nucleotide sequence: TGTGCCAGCAGCTTAGGAGGTCCTAAAGGGACCAGGGGGGAGACCCAGTACTTC.

The chain has TRBV7-2 and TRBJ1-2; no clear D. The CDR3 loop spans 16 amino acids. Germline CDR1 and CDR2: SGHTA and FQGNSA. V dropped 5 bases and J dropped 6 bases, with 22 bases sitting between them. The CDR3 coding sequence is TGTGCCAGCAGCCAATTCTTCCGGGCCGATGGGCATGGCTACACCTTC. It encodes CASSQFFRADGHGYTF.

V usage is TRBV4-1 and J usage is TRBJ1-2; D remains ambiguous. The CDR3 runs to 16 residues. Germline V CDR1 and CDR2: MGHRA, YSYEKL. The V end was cut by 5 bases, the J end by 2 bases, with 18 bases between. CDR3 protein: CASSKTPGRSNYGYTF. In DNA form, the CDR3 reads TGCGCCAGCAGCAAGACGCCGGGCAGGTCGAACTATGGCTACACCTTC.

The V and J genes are TRBV4-2 and TRBJ2-7; 10 positions agree with TRBD1. The CDR3 has 16 amino acids. Germline trimming cut 4 bases from V and 1 base from J; bases unmatched to any gene: 7. Germline values: CDR1 LGHNA, CDR2 YNFKEQ. CDR3 bases: TGTGCCAGCAGCCTCAGCGGGACAGGGGAGTCCTACGAGCAGTACTTC. Translated, it gives CASSLSGTGESYEQYF.

This chain uses TRBV11-2 with TRBJ2-1; TRBD2 might be the D (5 bases). This CDR3 has 14 residues. Germline V CDR1 and CDR2: SGHAT, FQNNGV. V was shortened by 5 bases and J by 3 bases, with 11 bases between the two germline ends. The DNA for the CDR3 is TGTGCCAGCAGCCCAGGAGCGGACTACAATGAGCAGTTCTTC. Translated, it gives CASSPGADYNEQFF. The variable domain in full, completed from reference TRBV11-2 and TRBJ2-1, reads EAGVAQSPRYKIIEKRQSVAFWCNPISGHATLYWYQQILGQGPKLLIQFQNNGVVDDSQLPKDRFSAERLKGVDSTLKIQPAKLEDSAVYLCASSPGADYNEQFFGPGTRLTVL.

This chain connects TRBV7-9 to TRBJ2-7; D perhaps matches TRBD1 (6 bases). This CDR3 region has 14 residues. The V gene lost 7 bases and the J gene lost 3 bases, with 16 bases spanning the gap. CDR1 is SEHNR, CDR2 FQNEAQ, per germline (reference sequence). CDR3 coding DNA: TGTGCCAGCACCAAGGGTGACAGGTTCTACGAGCAGTACTTC. Protein sequence: CASTKGDRFYEQYF.